The T cell receptor beta chain under discussion was sequenced for a study of T-cell reconstitution after alpha-beta-depleted transplantation in children. Study-wide results and limits: Fresh T-cell production supplied most of the T-cell counts and diversity seen one year after transplant. It was reported that alpha-beta T cells came from several hundred expanded graft clones (about two months after transplant). Elevated TCRbeta diversity at day 60 was traced, in some patients, to surviving recipient T cells and thymic progenitors.

This clonotype was recorded at least ten times. As yet, its antigen is unknown. Trimming took 4 bases from V and 1 from J; bases not matched to a gene: 10. This CDR3 has 18 amino acids. Per germline, CDR1 SNHLY and CDR2 FYNNEI. TCRbeta library construction was performed incorporating unique molecular identifiers. TCRdb re-analysed the PCR reads in MiXCR, keeping a single row per CDR3 protein. The table shows about 440,000 distinct CDR3 sequences, with around two fifths occurring only once. The receptor was derived from a girl aged 2 to 10 with aplastic anemia, due to receive a stem cell transplant. V gene TRBV2 combines with J gene TRBJ2-1, with 10 positions matching TRBD2. Specimen: PBMCs, collected before TCRalphabeta/CD19-depleted stem cell transplant. CDR3 DNA sequence: TGTGCCAGCAGTGCGCCCAGCGGGAGGGCCGAGTCCTACAATGAGCAGTTCTTC. It codes for CASSAPSGRAESYNEQFF.